This entry is about one T cell receptor beta chain. Measured with immunoSEQ multiplex PCR; TCRdb has only the in-frame clones, and not every one. The sample has 37,000 or so clones; roughly 85% are singletons. Germline loops: CDR1 SGHNT, CDR2 YYREEE (reference sequence). This CDR3 is 14 amino acids long. V shed 4 bases and J shed 5 bases, with 12 bases lying between them. These data originate in a study of CD4 T cells in relation to SARS-CoV-2 and coronaviruses. The chain is built from TRBV5-4 and TRBJ2-2; a weak D match, TRBD2 (5 bases). The TCR was taken from an adult with COVID-19. Sequencing was performed on memory CD4+ T cells from PBMCs. CDR3 sequence reads: CASSRGLGTGELFF. The DNA of the CDR3 is TGTGCCAGCAGCCGGGGTTTGGGGACCGGGGAGCTGTTTTTT.